These 4 T cell receptor beta chains share one sample of origin, sequenced in a study of neurological immune-mediated disorders. TCRdb re-called the 5' RACE reads with MiXCR, one entry per CDR3 protein. The data show 50,000 to 85,000 distinct CDR3 sequences, with roughly 5.5% seen just once and 2.8% held by the top ten. Material: PBMCs. The origin of the receptors is a woman in her twenties or thirties with multiple sclerosis.

This clonotype has ten or more counts. This CDR3 is CASSYGQGATNEQFF. In nucleotides, the CDR3 is TGCGCCAGCAGCTACGGACAGGGAGCTACCAATGAGCAGTTCTTC. The V call is TRBV5-1, the J call TRBJ2-1; 8 nucleotides line up with TRBD1. In germline, CDR1 is SGHRS, CDR2 YFSETQ. The CDR3 totals 15 residues. With 3 bases clipped from V and 6 bases from J, the junction kept 8 bases outside the gene matches. Drawing the rest from reference TRBV5-1 and TRBJ2-1, the complete variable domain is KAGVTQTPRYLIKTRGQQVTLSCSPISGHRSVSWYQQTPGQGLQFLFEYFSETQRNKGNFPGRFSGRQFSNSRSEMNVSTLELGDSALYLCASSYGQGATNEQFFGPGTRLTVL.

This clonotype was counted between two and nine times. This chain uses TRBV6-5 with TRBJ1-5; TRBD1 is a possible D gene (6 bases). CDR1 is MNHEY and CDR2 is SVGAGI in the germline V gene. CDR3 length equals 20 residues. Trimming cost V 4 bases and J 0 bases, with 25 bases left between them. CDR3 in DNA: TGTGCCAGCAGTTCCCTGTTGGGGGCGAGTAAGGGCTATAGCAATCAGCCCCAGCATTTT. Translating gives CASSSLLGASKGYSNQPQHF.

This clonotype appeared many times. The chain links TRBV5-1 to TRBJ2-1, with D tentatively TRBD1 (7 bases). Germline lookup yields CDR1 SGHRS and CDR2 YFSETQ. V lost 1 base and J 5 bases, leaving 16 bases between the germline ends. This CDR3 contains 16 residues. This CDR3 reads CASSLSSGRGDNEQFF. CDR3 DNA: TGCGCCAGCAGCTTGTCTTCGGGCAGGGGGGACAATGAGCAGTTCTTC.

This clonotype was counted at least ten times. The V call is TRBV29-1, the J call TRBJ1-2; unclear D gene. Germline lookup yields CDR1 SQVTM and CDR2 ANQGSEA. The CDR3 contains 12 residues. V dropped 5 bases and J dropped 4 bases, with 11 bases sitting between them. In nucleotides, the CDR3 is TGCAGCGTTCCGGGATTTAGCTATGGCTACACCTTC. Protein: CSVPGFSYGYTF.